This TCR beta chain was observed in a study of blood T cell repertoires in COVID-19 (dated by TCRdb to the early 2020s). Some background on the complete study: Collaborator samples came from the United States, Italy and Spain and covered acute and convalescent phases of COVID-19. The prospective study material was composed of cDNA or gDNA derived from T cells, B-cell-depleted T cells, or PBMCs. Subjects who had been exposed to COVID-19, were actively infected with it, or had recovered from it provided the deeply sampled blood TCRbeta repertoires that made up the dataset. A freely available public database, intended as a resource for researchers studying the immune response to SARS-CoV-2, is where the repertoires were released. The samples were drawn from two sources: the first 160 participants of the ongoing ImmuneRACE study, and 1,200 or so subjects contributed by 6 global collaborators. Nearly every sample came with metadata listing a de-identified subject ID, COVID-19 status, age in years and sex. Where HLA class I and class II types were available, the types were taken from metadata supplied by the sample provider, not from assay-based typing.

Concerning this clone: Its recognized antigen is unknown. No base qualities exist here, and no much larger clone lies one base off it.

TCRbeta CDR3 regions were amplified from genomic DNA by means of the immunoSEQ Assay, a bias-controlled multiplex PCR. As for how the authors treated the data: Nucleated cell counts per sample were estimated from amplification of reference gene primers within the assay. To quantify the absolute abundance of each unique TCRbeta CDR3 rearrangement, sequence reads were collapsed and filtered. For each sample, productive Simpson clonality was calculated as the square root of Simpson's diversity index across productive rearrangements. The immuneACCESS repertoire file appears here via TCRdb, limited to in-frame rearrangements. These files lack a portion of the clones; in checked studies, under half of the deficit traces to unresolved V genes, and the cause of the others is not known. V and J calls and clone size are as listed in that table; D and trimming were resolved from the DNA. This sample is represented by some 120,000 clones; nearly 90% of them were singletons. Over 1% of the sample is held by the ten biggest clonotypes.

The collaborating institutions used their own protocols to collect whole blood in K2EDTA tubes. For TCRbeta analysis, collaborators shipped samples as frozen whole blood, isolated PBMCs, or DNA extracted from either of those sample types. Study-level results and caveats: How much clinical and demographic metadata was included differed by source and by participant, and the metadata was provided uncurated.

This receptor was obtained from an elderly woman with acute or convalescent COVID-19. The specimen sequenced was peripheral blood.

The CDR3 sequence is CASSQDAGDGAPLHF. The base sequence is TGTGCCAGCAGCCAAGATGCGGGGGATGGGGCACCCCTCCACTTT. The chain is encoded by TRBV4-2 joined to TRBJ1-6, with a tentative D gene TRBD1 over 5 matching bases. Relative to germline, V is 0 bases shorter and J is 11 bases shorter, with 14 bases between their ends. The CDR3, cysteine through phenylalanine, is 15 amino acids long. The only DNA kept is the CDR3, 45 bases in frame from the first base. Per the germline V gene, LGHNA is the CDR1 and YNFKEQ is the CDR2.